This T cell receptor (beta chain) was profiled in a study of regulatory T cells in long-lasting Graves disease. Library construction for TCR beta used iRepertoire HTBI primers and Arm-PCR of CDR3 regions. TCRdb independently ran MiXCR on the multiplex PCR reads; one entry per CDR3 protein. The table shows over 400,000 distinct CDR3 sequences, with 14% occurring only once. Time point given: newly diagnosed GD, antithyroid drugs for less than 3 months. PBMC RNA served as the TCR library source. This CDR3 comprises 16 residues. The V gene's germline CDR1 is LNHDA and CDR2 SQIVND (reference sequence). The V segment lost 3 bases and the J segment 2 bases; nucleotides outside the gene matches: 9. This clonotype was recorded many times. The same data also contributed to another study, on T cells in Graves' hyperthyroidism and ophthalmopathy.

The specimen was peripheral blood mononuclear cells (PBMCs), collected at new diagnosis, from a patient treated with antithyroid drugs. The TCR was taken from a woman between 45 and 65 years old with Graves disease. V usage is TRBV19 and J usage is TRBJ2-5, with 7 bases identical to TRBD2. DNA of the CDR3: TGTGCCAGTAGTATCGGGACTAACAGGCGACAAGAGACCCAGTACTTC. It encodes CASSIGTNRRQETQYF.